Following are 10 T cell receptor beta chains from one sample sequenced in a study of T cells after posttransplantation cyclophosphamide. The protocol was immunoSEQ multiplex PCR, while the TCRdb copy is restricted to in-frame clones and leaves out a portion. The sample includes under 30,000 clones, none of them occurring once. The sample taken for sequencing was PBMCs. The receptors were gathered from a woman aged 60 to 75 in good health, CMV-negative, and a related stem cell transplant donor.

This clone has a count of ten or more. This sequence joins TRBV6-5 and TRBJ2-7; D gene unclear. CDR1 MNHEY and CDR2 SVGAGI come from the germline V gene. This CDR3 is 13 amino acids long. V shed 3 bases and J shed 7 bases, with 13 bases lying between them. CDR3 coding DNA: TGTGCCAGCAGTTATGGCCGAACGGGTGAGCAGTACTTC. Translation gives CASSYGRTGEQYF.

The rearrangement uses TRBV18 and TRBJ1-5, with 9 positions matching TRBD1. Trimming took 1 base from V and 1 from J; bases not matched to a gene: 5. Germline CDR1 reads KGHSH; CDR2 reads LQKENI. This CDR3 has 17 residues. This chain's CDR3 is CASSPLDRGSSNQPQHF. The DNA of the CDR3 is TGTGCCAGCTCACCACTTGACAGGGGGTCGAGCAATCAGCCCCAGCATTTT.

This clone was counted many times. The CDR3 nucleotides read TGTGCCAGCAGCGTAGGGGACAGGGTCTCTGGAAACACCATATATTTT. Protein: CASSVGDRVSGNTIYF. This chain uses TRBV9 with TRBJ1-3, with 9 bases identical to TRBD1. V was clipped by 0 bases and J by 0 bases; unmatched bases: 1. The length of the CDR3 is 16 residues. Germline CDR1 SGDLS, CDR2 YYNGEE.

Many counts were recorded for this clone. This chain uses TRBV30 with TRBJ1-4; TRBD1 might be the D (5 bases). The CDR3 loop spans 13 amino acids. Germline V gene sequence: CDR1 GTSNPN, CDR2 SVGIG (reference sequence). The germline V and J ends were trimmed by 3 bases and 11 bases, with 16 bases remaining between them. The CDR3 loop reads CAWRNPGGEKLFF. CDR3 in DNA: TGTGCCTGGAGGAACCCGGGGGGAGAGAAACTGTTTTTT.

This clone was seen many times. The CDR3 DNA sequence: TGTGCCAGCAGCAGGGGGCAGGTCACTGAAGCTTTCTTT. Protein: CASSRGQVTEAFF. The genes are TRBV7-6 and TRBJ1-1; TRBD1 agrees at 7 bases. The V segment lost 5 bases and the J segment 4 bases; nucleotides outside the gene matches: 4. The CDR3 length is 13 residues. Germline CDR1 is SGHVS and CDR2 is FNYEAQ. Using reference TRBV7-6 and TRBJ1-1 for the parts outside the CDR3, the full variable domain is GAGVSQSPRYKVTKRGQDVALRCDPISGHVSLYWYRQALGQGPEFLTYFNYEAQQDKSGLPNDRFSAERPEGSISTLTIQRTEQRDSAMYRCASSRGQVTEAFFGQGTRLTVV.

This clone has ten or more counts. This sequence joins TRBV7-3 and TRBJ2-2, with 13 bases fitting TRBD2. The CDR3 contains 15 residues. Per germline, CDR1 SGHTA and CDR2 FQGTGA. V shed 4 bases and J 6 bases; nucleotides not matched to a gene: 2. The CDR3, as DNA: TGTGCCAGCAGCTCGGGACTAGCGGGGTCCGGGGAGCTGTTTTTT. Its protein product is CASSSGLAGSGELFF.

The table lists this clone with many counts. The chain uses TRBV5-4 and TRBJ1-3, with D possibly TRBD1 on 6 matching bases. Trimming cost V 5 bases and J 0 bases, with 15 bases left between them. Looked up from germline, CDR1 is SGHNT and CDR2 is YYREEE (reference sequence). The CDR3 is 16 residues long. The CDR3 bases are TGTGCCAGCAGTTACACAGGGTTAGTCTCTGGAAACACCATATATTTT. As protein: CASSYTGLVSGNTIYF.

In its sample, this clone was seen many times. The gene calls are TRBV10-3 and TRBJ1-5; D not resolved. Germline CDR1 is ENHRY and CDR2 is SYGVKD. The CDR3 covers 14 residues. V was shortened by 5 bases and J by 0 bases, with 8 bases between the two germline ends. DNA of the CDR3: TGTGCCATCAGTCCCAGATTTAGCAATCAGCCCCAGCATTTT. As protein: CAISPRFSNQPQHF.

At least ten counts were recorded for this clone. J is TRBJ1-1 and V is TRBV27, with 7 bases fitting TRBD1. The germline V gene encodes CDR1 MNHEY and CDR2 SMNVEV (reference sequence). After removal of 3 bases from V and 2 bases from J, the junction contained 3 bases not matched to a gene. This CDR3 spans 14 amino acids. The CDR3 sequence: CASSFGTVNTEAFF. The CDR3 region has the DNA TGTGCCAGCAGTTTCGGGACAGTCAACACTGAAGCTTTCTTT.

In this sample, this clone turned up many times. The V and J genes are TRBV24-1 and TRBJ2-1, with TRBD2 identical over 7 bases. The CDR3 is 14 residues long. With 5 bases clipped from V and 0 bases from J, the junction kept 0 bases outside the gene matches. Germline lookup yields CDR1 KGHDR and CDR2 SFDVKD. CDR3 region: CATSAGGSYNEQFF. CDR3 in DNA: TGTGCCACCAGTGCGGGGGGCTCCTACAATGAGCAGTTCTTC.